The next 26 T cell receptor beta chains were all read from a single sample in a study of CD8+CD57+ T cells in acquired aplastic anemia. Profiling of TCR beta VDJ combinations and CDR3 sequences used genomic DNA as template. Via MiXCR, TCRdb re-called the reads, giving one row per CDR3 protein. The sample shows approximately 180,000 distinct CDR3 sequences, about half of them seen only once. Selection for sequencing was limited to patients who had shown CD8+CD57+ cell expansion by flow cytometry. The specimen sequenced was sorted CD4+, CD8+, or CD8+CD57+ T cells (not recorded which) from PBMCs. Receptors originate from a human donor with aplastic anemia.

The rearrangement links TRBV7-9 to TRBJ1-1, with a weak D call TRBD1 (5 bases). The CDR3 contains 15 residues. The germline V gene has CDR1 SEHNR and CDR2 FQNEAQ (reference sequence). The V end lost 2 bases, the J end lost 3 bases, and 13 bases lay between the germline ends. The CDR3, as DNA: TGTGCCAGCAGCTTAAGTACCAGGGTGGACACTGAAGCTTTCTTT. This codes for CASSLSTRVDTEAFF.

This chain joins TRBV5-6 and TRBJ2-7, with D uncertain. CDR1 and CDR2 from the germline V gene are SGHDT and YYEEEE. The CDR3 length is 14 residues. V was clipped by 2 bases and J by 1 base, with 10 bases between them. The CDR3, as DNA: TGTGCCAGCAGCTTCGGGTCCGATTCCTACGAGCAGTACTTC. Protein: CASSFGSDSYEQYF.

The chain is built from TRBV2 and TRBJ2-3; D is uncertain. Looked up from germline, CDR1 is SNHLY and CDR2 is FYNNEI. V lost 4 bases and J 2 bases, leaving 10 bases between the germline ends. CDR3 length: 14 residues. The CDR3 DNA is TGTGCCAGCAGTGTCTCAATAAACACAGATACGCAGTATTTT. Translation gives CASSVSINTDTQYF.

The chain uses TRBV2 and TRBJ1-1, with unresolved D. CDR1 is SNHLY and CDR2 is FYNNEI in the germline V gene. V was pared by 3 bases and J by 3 bases, with 2 bases between. This CDR3 contains 11 residues. CDR3 coding DNA: TGTGCCAGCAGTGACTACACTGAAGCTTTCTTT. Translated, it gives CASSDYTEAFF.

The rearrangement links TRBV15 to TRBJ2-7; 10 nucleotides align to TRBD1. Germline values: CDR1 LNHNV, CDR2 YYDKDF (reference sequence). The CDR3 covers 15 residues. Trimming at V came to 5 bases and at J to 5 bases, leaving 9 bases not matched to a gene. Written as DNA, the CDR3 is TGTGCCACCAGCGGTACCGGGACAGGGGAGAACGAGCAGTACTTC. Translating gives CATSGTGTGENEQYF.

The CDR3 here is CARTGGSTDTQYF. In DNA form, the CDR3 reads TGTGCCAGGACAGGGGGAAGCACAGATACGCAGTATTTT. The rearrangement links TRBV2 to TRBJ2-3; 9 bases match TRBD1. The germline V gene encodes CDR1 SNHLY and CDR2 FYNNEI. With 9 bases clipped from V and 0 bases from J, the junction kept 1 base outside the gene matches. The CDR3 length is 13 residues.

This chain joins TRBV19 and TRBJ2-3; 10 bases align to TRBD2. CDR1 is LNHDA, CDR2 SQIVND, per germline (reference sequence). Losses at the gene ends were 5 bases for V and 1 base for J; bases not matched to a gene: 9. The CDR3 spans 17 residues. CDR3 region: CASSQRKTSGGTDTQYF. The CDR3 DNA follows: TGTGCCAGTAGTCAGCGCAAAACTAGCGGGGGCACAGATACGCAGTATTTT.

This sequence joins TRBV19 and TRBJ2-5; TRBD1 agrees at 11 bases. The J call may be wrong; the DNA end is better matched by TRBJ2-1. Looked up from germline, CDR1 is LNHDA and CDR2 is SQIVND (reference sequence). This CDR3 has 15 residues. The CDR3 DNA follows: TGTGCCAGTAGTATAATGGGGACAGGGGGCAATGAGCAGTTCTTC. Its protein product is CASSIMGTGGNEQFF.

This clonotype has more than one count but fewer than ten. This chain connects TRBV11-2 to TRBJ1-2; D might be TRBD1 (6 bases). Germline-derived CDR1 and CDR2 are SGHAT and FQNNGV. The CDR3 covers 15 residues. V was pared by 3 bases and J by 6 bases, with 17 bases between. CDR3 nucleotides: TGTGCCAGCAGCTTCACGAAGTCCAGGGGCAATGGCTACACCTTC. Protein sequence: CASSFTKSRGNGYTF.

There are many counts of this clonotype. The chain uses TRBV12-3 or TRBV12-4 and TRBJ1-1, with D unresolved. The CDR3 length is 13 residues. Trimming removed 6 bases from V and 1 base from J, with 9 bases in between. The CDR3 loop is CASRPSQNTEAFF. Written as DNA, the CDR3 is TGTGCCAGCAGACCCTCACAGAACACTGAAGCTTTCTTT.

The J gene is TRBJ2-7, the V gene TRBV24-1; D is tentatively TRBD1 or TRBD2 (5 bases each). The CDR3 spans 16 residues. In germline, CDR1 is KGHDR, CDR2 SFDVKD. The germline V and J ends were trimmed by 1 base and 7 bases, with 19 bases remaining between them. Here the CDR3 reads CATSDFTGTGGGEQYF. CDR3 DNA sequence: TGTGCCACCAGTGATTTTACCGGTACAGGAGGCGGGGAGCAGTACTTC.

This rearrangement joins TRBV3-1 to TRBJ1-1, with D tentatively TRBD1 (5 bases). CDR1 LGHDT and CDR2 YNNKEL come from the germline V gene (reference sequence). V shed 4 bases and J shed 3 bases, with 12 bases lying between them. CDR3 length: 14 amino acids. CDR3 sequence reads: CASSPRVGDTEAFF. The CDR3 DNA reads as TGTGCCAGCAGCCCCAGGGTCGGGGACACTGAAGCTTTCTTT. The full variable domain, rest sourced from reference TRBV3-1 and TRBJ1-1, is DTAVSQTPKYLVTQMGNDKSIKCEQNLGHDTMYWYKQDSKKFLKIMFSYNNKELIINETVPNRFSPKSPDKAHLNLHINSLELGDSAVYFCASSPRVGDTEAFFGQGTRLTVV.

This sequence joins TRBV11-2 and TRBJ2-7; weak D call: TRBD1 (6 bases). This CDR3 is built from 14 residues. V lost 4 bases, J lost 6 bases, and 16 bases lay in between. The germline V gene has CDR1 SGHAT and CDR2 FQNNGV. DNA for the CDR3: TGTGCCAGCAGCTCCCACCCGACAGGTTTCGAGCAGTACTTC. This encodes CASSSHPTGFEQYF.

The gene calls are TRBV7-2 and TRBJ2-7; 8 bases are shared with TRBD2. J lost 3 bases, V lost 4 bases, and 8 bases had no gene match. Germline CDR1 is SGHTA and CDR2 is FQGNSA. This CDR3 region has 15 residues. The chain's CDR3 is CASSSAGGAFYEQYF. Here the CDR3 DNA reads TGTGCCAGCAGCTCGGCGGGGGGCGCCTTCTACGAGCAGTACTTC.

V usage is TRBV28 and J usage is TRBJ2-7; D perhaps matches TRBD1 (6 bases). V was pared by 8 bases and J by 7 bases, with 15 bases between. The CDR3 has 12 amino acids. Germline V gene sequence: CDR1 MDHEN, CDR2 SYDVKM. In DNA form, the CDR3 reads TGTGCCAGCGGGACATTCCCGGGGGAGCAGTACTTC. This sequence encodes CASGTFPGEQYF.

Comment on this clonotype: Given the absence of the conserved phenylalanine or tryptophan at the CDR3 end, a read error is likely. The gene calls are TRBV2 and TRBJ1-1; the D is unclear. CDR1 and CDR2 (germline): SNHLY, FYNNEI. This CDR3 region has 15 residues. V lost 2 bases and J lost 0, with 10 bases in between. In nucleotides, the CDR3 is TGTGCCAGCAGTGAATCCACACACATGAACACTGAAGCTTTCCTT. As protein: CASSESTHMNTEAFL.

The chain employs TRBV2 and TRBJ1-6; maybe TRBD1 (6 bases). Germline V gene data show CDR1 as SNHLY and CDR2 as FYNNEI. Trimming pared 6 bases from V and 9 bases from J, leaving 18 bases between. The CDR3 is 15 residues long. The CDR3 protein is CASRESGELGSPLHF. Here the CDR3 DNA reads TGTGCCAGCAGGGAGTCAGGGGAATTGGGTTCACCCCTCCACTTT.

The chain couples TRBV5-1 to TRBJ1-4, with TRBD1 as a possible D gene (5 bases). The V end lost 6 bases, the J end lost 8 bases, and 14 bases lay between the germline ends. Germline CDR1 is SGHRS and CDR2 is YFSETQ. The CDR3 spans 13 residues. In nucleotides, the CDR3 is TGCGCCAGCACCCAGGGCCCCAGGGAAAAACTGTTTTTT. Translation: CASTQGPREKLFF.

This clonotype was counted ten times or more. The chain joins TRBV20-1 to TRBJ1-2; D remains ambiguous. Germline V gives CDR1 DFQATT, CDR2 SNEGSKA (reference sequence). Trimming left V 1 base short and J 4 bases short, with 4 bases between. The CDR3 extends over 11 amino acids. The CDR3 region has the DNA TGCAGTGCTAGAGTAGGCTATGGCTACACCTTC. Protein: CSARVGYGYTF.

In this sample, this clonotype turned up many times. This chain uses TRBV5-1 with TRBJ1-3; 8 nucleotides line up with TRBD1. The CDR3 is 16 amino acids. CDR1 and CDR2 from the germline V gene are SGHRS and YFSETQ. J lost 4 bases, V lost 4 bases, and 10 bases had no gene match. CDR3 residues: CASSLGGTGYGNTIYF. CDR3 nucleotide sequence: TGCGCCAGCAGCCTGGGGGGGACAGGATACGGAAACACCATATATTTT.

This clonotype was counted between two and nine times. The chain combines TRBV25-1 with TRBJ2-7, with 9 bases identical to TRBD1. The CDR3 contains 17 residues. Germline V gene data show CDR1 as MGHDK and CDR2 as SYGVNS. With 7 bases clipped from V and 1 base from J, the junction kept 14 bases outside the gene matches. The CDR3 DNA reads TGTGCCAGCACCTTCACAACAGGGGGCCGGGATTCCTACGAGCAGTACTTC. It specifies CASTFTTGGRDSYEQYF.

This clonotype was observed a single time. The chain employs TRBV16 and TRBJ2-7; TRBD1 is a possible D gene (6 bases). The CDR3 consists of 16 residues. Germline CDR1 reads KGHSY; CDR2 reads FQNENV. Trimming cost V 4 bases and J 2 bases, with 18 bases left between them. The CDR3 region has the DNA TGTGCCAGCAGCCCGGGACACGGTGTAATGGCCTACGAGCAGTACTTC. It yields the protein CASSPGHGVMAYEQYF.

The chain links TRBV24-1 to TRBJ2-7; weak D call: TRBD2 (5 bases). CDR3 length: 11 residues. V lost 6 bases and J lost 4, with 6 bases in between. Germline CDR1 is KGHDR and CDR2 is SFDVKD. The CDR3 bases are TGTGCCACCAGTTCGGGATACGAGCAGTACTTC. Its translation is CATSSGYEQYF.

For this clonotype: Possible read error: a much larger clone is one base away. V and J are TRBV4-3 and TRBJ2-5, with 9 nucleotides matching TRBD2. The CDR3 is 17 residues long. In germline, CDR1 is LGHNA, CDR2 YSLEER. The CDR3, as DNA: TGCTCCAGCAGCCTCCACTCCCGGACTAGCGAACAAGAGACCCAGTACTTC. Its translation: CSSSLHSRTSEQETQYF.

This clonotype has a handful of counts. This rearrangement joins TRBV20-1 to TRBJ2-7; 9 positions match TRBD1. Per germline, CDR1 DFQATT and CDR2 SNEGSKA (reference sequence). This CDR3 has 13 residues. The trim removed 1 base at V and 3 bases at J, leaving 1 base unmatched. The CDR3 protein is CSARGDRDYEQYF. In nucleotides, the CDR3 is TGCAGTGCTAGAGGGGACAGGGACTACGAGCAGTACTTC.

This clonotype has a single count. V and J are TRBV7-3 and TRBJ2-2, with a possible D match to TRBD2 (5 bases). Trimming removed 5 bases from V and 3 bases from J, with 13 bases in between. In germline, CDR1 is SGHTA, CDR2 FQGTGA. The CDR3 is 15 amino acids. In nucleotides, the CDR3 is TGTGCCAGCAGCCCGACACCGCGGGACACCGGGGAGCTGTTTTTT. Its protein product is CASSPTPRDTGELFF.